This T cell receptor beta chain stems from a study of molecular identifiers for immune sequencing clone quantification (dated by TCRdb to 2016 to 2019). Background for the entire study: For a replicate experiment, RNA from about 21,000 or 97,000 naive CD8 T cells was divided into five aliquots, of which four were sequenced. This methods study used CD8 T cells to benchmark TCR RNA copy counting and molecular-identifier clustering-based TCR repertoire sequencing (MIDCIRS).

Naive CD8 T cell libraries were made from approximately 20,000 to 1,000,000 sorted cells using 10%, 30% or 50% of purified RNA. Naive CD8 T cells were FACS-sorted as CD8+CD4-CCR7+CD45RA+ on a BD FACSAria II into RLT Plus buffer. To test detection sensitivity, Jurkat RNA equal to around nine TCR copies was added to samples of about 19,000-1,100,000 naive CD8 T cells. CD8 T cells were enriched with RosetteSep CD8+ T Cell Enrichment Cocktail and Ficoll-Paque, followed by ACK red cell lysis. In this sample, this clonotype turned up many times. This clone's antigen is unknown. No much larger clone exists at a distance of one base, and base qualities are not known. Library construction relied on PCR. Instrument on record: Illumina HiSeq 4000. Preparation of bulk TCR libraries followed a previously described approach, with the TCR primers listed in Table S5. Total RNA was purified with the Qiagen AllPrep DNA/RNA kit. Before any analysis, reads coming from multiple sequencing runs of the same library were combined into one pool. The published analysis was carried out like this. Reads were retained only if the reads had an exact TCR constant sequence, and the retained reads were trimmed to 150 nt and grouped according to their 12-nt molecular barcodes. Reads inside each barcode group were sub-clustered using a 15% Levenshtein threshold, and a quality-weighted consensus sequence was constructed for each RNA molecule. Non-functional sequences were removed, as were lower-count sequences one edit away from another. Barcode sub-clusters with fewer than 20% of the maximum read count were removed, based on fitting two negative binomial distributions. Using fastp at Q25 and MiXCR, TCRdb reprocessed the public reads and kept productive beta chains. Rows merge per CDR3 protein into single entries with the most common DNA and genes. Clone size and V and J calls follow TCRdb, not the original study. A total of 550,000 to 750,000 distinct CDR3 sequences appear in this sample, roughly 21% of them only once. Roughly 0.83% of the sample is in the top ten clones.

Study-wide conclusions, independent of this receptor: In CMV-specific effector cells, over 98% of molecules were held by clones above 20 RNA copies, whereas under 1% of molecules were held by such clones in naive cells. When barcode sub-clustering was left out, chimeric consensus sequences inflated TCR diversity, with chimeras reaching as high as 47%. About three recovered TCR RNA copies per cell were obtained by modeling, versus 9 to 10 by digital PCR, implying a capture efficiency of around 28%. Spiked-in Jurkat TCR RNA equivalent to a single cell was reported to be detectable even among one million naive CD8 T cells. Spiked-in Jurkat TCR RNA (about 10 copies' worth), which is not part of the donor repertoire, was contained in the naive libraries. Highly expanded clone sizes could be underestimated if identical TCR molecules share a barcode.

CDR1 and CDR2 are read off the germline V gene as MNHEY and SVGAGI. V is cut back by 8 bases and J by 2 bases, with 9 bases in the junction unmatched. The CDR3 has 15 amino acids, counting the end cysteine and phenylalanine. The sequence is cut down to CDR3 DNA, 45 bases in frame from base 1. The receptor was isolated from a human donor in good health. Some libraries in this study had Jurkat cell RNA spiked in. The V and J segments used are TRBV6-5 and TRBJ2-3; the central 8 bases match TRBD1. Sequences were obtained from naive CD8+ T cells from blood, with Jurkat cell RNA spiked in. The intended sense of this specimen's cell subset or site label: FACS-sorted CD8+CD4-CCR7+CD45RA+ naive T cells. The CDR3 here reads CASGGTGGITDTQYF. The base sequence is TGTGCCAGCGGGGGTACAGGGGGTATCACAGATACGCAGTATTTT.